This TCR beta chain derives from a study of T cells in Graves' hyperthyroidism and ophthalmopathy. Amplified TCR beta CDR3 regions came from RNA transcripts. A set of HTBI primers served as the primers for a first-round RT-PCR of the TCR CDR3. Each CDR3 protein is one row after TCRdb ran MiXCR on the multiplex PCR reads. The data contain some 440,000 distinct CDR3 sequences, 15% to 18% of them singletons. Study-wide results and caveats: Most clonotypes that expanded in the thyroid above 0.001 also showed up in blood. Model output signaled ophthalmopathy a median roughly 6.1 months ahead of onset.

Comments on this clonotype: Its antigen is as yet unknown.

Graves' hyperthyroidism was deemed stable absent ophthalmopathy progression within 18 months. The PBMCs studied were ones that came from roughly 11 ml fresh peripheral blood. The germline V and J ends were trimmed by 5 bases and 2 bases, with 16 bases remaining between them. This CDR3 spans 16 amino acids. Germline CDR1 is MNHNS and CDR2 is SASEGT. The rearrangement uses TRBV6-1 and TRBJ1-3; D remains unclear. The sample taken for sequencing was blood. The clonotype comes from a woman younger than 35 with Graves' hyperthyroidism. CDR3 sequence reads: CASSSKWTGPGNTIYF. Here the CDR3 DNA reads TGTGCCAGCAGTTCCAAATGGACTGGGCCTGGAAACACCATATATTTT.